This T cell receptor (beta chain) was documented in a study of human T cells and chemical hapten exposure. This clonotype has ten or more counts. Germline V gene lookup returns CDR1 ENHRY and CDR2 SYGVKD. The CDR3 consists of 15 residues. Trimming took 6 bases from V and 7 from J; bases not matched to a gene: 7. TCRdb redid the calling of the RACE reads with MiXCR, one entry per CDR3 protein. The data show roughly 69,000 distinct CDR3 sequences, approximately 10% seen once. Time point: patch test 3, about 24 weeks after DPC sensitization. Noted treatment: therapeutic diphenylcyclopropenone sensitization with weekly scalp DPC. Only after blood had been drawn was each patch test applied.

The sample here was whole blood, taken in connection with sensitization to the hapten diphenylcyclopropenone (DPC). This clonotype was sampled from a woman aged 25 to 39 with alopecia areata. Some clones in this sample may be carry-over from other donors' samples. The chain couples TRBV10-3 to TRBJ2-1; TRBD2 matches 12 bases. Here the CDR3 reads CAIRPSGRAHNEQFF. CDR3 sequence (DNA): TGTGCCATCAGGCCTAGCGGGAGGGCCCATAATGAGCAGTTCTTC.